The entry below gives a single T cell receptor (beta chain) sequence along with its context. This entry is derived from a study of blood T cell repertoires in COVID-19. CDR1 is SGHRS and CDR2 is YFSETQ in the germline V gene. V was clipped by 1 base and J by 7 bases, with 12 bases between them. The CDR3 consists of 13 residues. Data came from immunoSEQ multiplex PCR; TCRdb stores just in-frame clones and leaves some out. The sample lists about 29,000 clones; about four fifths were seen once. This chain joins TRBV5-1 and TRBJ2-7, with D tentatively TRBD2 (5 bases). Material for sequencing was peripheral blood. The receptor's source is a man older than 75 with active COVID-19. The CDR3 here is CASSLWAGGEQYF. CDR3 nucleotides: TGCGCCAGCAGCTTGTGGGCAGGCGGGGAGCAGTACTTC.